The next 15 T cell receptor beta chains were all read from a single sample in a study of T cells in Graves' hyperthyroidism and ophthalmopathy. The TCR beta CDR3 regions underwent amplification using RNA transcripts as the source. First-round RT-PCR of the TCR CDR3 relied on the HTBI primer set. From the multiplex PCR reads, TCRdb called clonotypes with MiXCR, one entry per CDR3 protein. The table records roughly 330,000 distinct CDR3 sequences, approximately 17% of them present only once. The specimen sequenced was blood. These receptors originate from a man between 25 and 39 years old with Graves' hyperthyroidism.

The sample holds many counts of this clonotype. The V gene is TRBV12-3 or TRBV12-4, the J gene TRBJ2-1, with TRBD2 matching 8 bases. V lost 3 bases and J lost 5; bases outside the gene matches: 6. The length of the CDR3 is 15 residues. The CDR3 is CASSFLAGSDNEQFF. CDR3 sequence (DNA): TGTGCCAGCAGTTTTTTAGCGGGAAGCGACAATGAGCAGTTCTTC.

In its sample, this clonotype was seen a few times. The rearrangement joins TRBV20-1 to TRBJ1-2; possibly TRBD1 for D (5 bases). The CDR3 sequence is 13 residues long. V was shortened by 5 bases and J by 2 bases, with 12 bases between the two germline ends. Per the germline V gene, CDR1 is DFQATT and CDR2 is SNEGSKA (reference sequence). The CDR3 reads CSAPDGGNYGYTF. The CDR3 coding sequence is TGCAGTGCTCCAGACGGGGGGAACTATGGCTACACCTTC.

The chain uses TRBV4-1 and TRBJ2-7, with a weak D call TRBD2 (6 bases). This CDR3 comprises 16 residues. V was cut by 0 bases and J by 3 bases, with 15 bases left in between. CDR1 MGHRA and CDR2 YSYEKL come from the germline V gene. CDR3 nucleotide sequence: TGCGCCAGCAGCCAAGATTCGGGCGGGGCCTTCTACGAGCAGTACTTC. Its translation is CASSQDSGGAFYEQYF.

This clonotype occurred a few times. CDR3 loop: CASIRAGPTGNTIYF. As DNA, the CDR3 is TGTGCCAGCATCCGGGCAGGACCAACTGGAAACACCATATATTTT. The chain uses TRBV6-1 and TRBJ1-3; the D is unclear. Trimming took 7 bases from V and 2 from J, leaving 15 bases between them. Germline V gives CDR1 MNHNS, CDR2 SASEGT. This CDR3 comprises 15 residues.

This chain joins TRBV29-1 and TRBJ1-1; no reliable D call. CDR1 and CDR2 from the germline V gene are SQVTM and ANQGSEA. V was shortened by 5 bases and J by 1 base, with 14 bases between the two germline ends. The CDR3 is made up of 14 amino acids. The DNA of the CDR3 is TGCAGCGTTCGGCCGCTTATGAGGAACACTGAAGCTTTCTTT. This codes for CSVRPLMRNTEAFF.

This clonotype was seen many times. This chain connects TRBV28 to TRBJ2-7; tentatively, D is TRBD2 (5 bases). V lost 7 bases and J 2 bases, leaving 9 bases between the germline ends. Germline CDR1 and CDR2: MDHEN and SYDVKM. The CDR3 contains 12 residues. This chain's CDR3 is CASIGGPYEQYF. The DNA for the CDR3 is TGTGCCAGCATTGGAGGTCCCTACGAGCAGTACTTC.

Of note for this clonotype: This may come from a read error, since a much larger clone is one base off. This chain connects TRBV20-1 to TRBJ2-7; 7 bases map to TRBD2. CDR3 length equals 13 residues. Germline-derived CDR1 and CDR2 are DFQATT and SNEGSKA (reference sequence). CDR3 nucleotides: TGCAGTGCCTCGCGGGAGACCTCCTACGAGCGGTACTTC. Protein sequence: CSASRETSYERYF.

The chain has TRBV7-9 and TRBJ2-5; weak D call: TRBD2 (6 bases). This CDR3 has 12 amino acids. CDR1 and CDR2 (germline): SEHNR, FQNEAQ (reference sequence). V lost 4 bases to trimming and J lost 7 bases, with 10 bases between them. The DNA of the CDR3 is TGTGCCAGCAGCTACGAGGGAGGGACCCAGTACTTC. Translated, it gives CASSYEGGTQYF.

In its sample, this clonotype was seen many times. This chain joins TRBV28 and TRBJ2-7; 8 bases are shared with TRBD1. This CDR3 comprises 14 residues. V trimming: 3 bases; J trimming: 7 bases; junction bases outside the gene matches: 8. From germline, CDR1 is MDHEN and CDR2 SYDVKM. The CDR3 sequence: CASSFGDRLVEQYF. As DNA, the CDR3 is TGTGCCAGCAGTTTTGGGGACAGGCTCGTGGAGCAGTACTTC.

The V gene is TRBV12-3 or TRBV12-4, the J gene TRBJ1-4, with TRBD1 identical over 9 bases. The trim removed 6 bases at V and 7 bases at J, leaving 6 bases unmatched. This CDR3 is 14 amino acids long. CDR3 residues: CASSPGQGSEKLFF. For the CDR3, the DNA is TGTGCCAGCAGCCCCGGACAGGGGAGTGAAAAACTGTTTTTT.

Notes on this clonotype: Just one base apart from a much larger clone, this may be a read error. The rearrangement joins TRBV24-1 to TRBJ1-5, with D hard to call. CDR1 and CDR2 (germline): KGHDR, SFDVKD. Trimming took 2 bases from V and 1 from J, leaving 14 bases between them. The CDR3 sequence is 17 residues long. For the CDR3, the DNA is TGTGCCACCAGTGATTCTAGTGAGGGTCGGAGCAATCAGCCCCAGCATTTT. It is translated as CATSDSSEGRSNQPQHF.

This chain uses TRBV2 with TRBJ2-5; D gene ambiguous. Per germline, CDR1 SNHLY and CDR2 FYNNEI. The CDR3 extends over 12 amino acids. Deletions cut 6 bases from V and 2 bases from J, with 7 bases between. In DNA, the CDR3 is TGTGCCAGCAGGATCAGGCAAGAGACCCAGTACTTC. This sequence encodes CASRIRQETQYF.

This clonotype was picked up many times. The chain employs TRBV7-9 and TRBJ2-7, with 8 nucleotides matching TRBD1. V gave up 5 bases and J gave up 1 base; unmatched junction bases: 7. Per the germline V gene, CDR1 is SEHNR and CDR2 is FQNEAQ (reference sequence). The CDR3 covers 15 residues. The CDR3 here is CASSSEQGGSYEQYF. The CDR3, as DNA: TGTGCCAGCAGCAGCGAACAGGGGGGATCCTACGAGCAGTACTTC.

A few counts support this clonotype. At one of its ends the junction is not consistent with the germline gene, which may arise from a read error. CDR3 residues: CASSDSGAEQFF. The CDR3 nucleotides are TGTGCCAGCAGTGACTCAGGGGCGGAGCAGTTCTTC. This rearrangement joins TRBV6-2 or TRBV6-3 to TRBJ2-1; D perhaps matches TRBD1 (6 bases). The CDR3 contains 12 residues. Germline CDR1 reads MNHEY; CDR2 reads SVGEGT.

The chain couples TRBV7-8 to TRBJ2-3, with D perhaps being TRBD1 or TRBD2 (6 bases each). Looked up from germline, CDR1 is SGHVS and CDR2 is FQNEAQ. V was pared by 3 bases and J by 4 bases, with 8 bases between. The CDR3 sequence is 13 residues long. The CDR3 reads CASSFGGPDTQYF. CDR3 DNA sequence: TGTGCCAGCAGCTTCGGGGGCCCAGATACGCAGTATTTT.